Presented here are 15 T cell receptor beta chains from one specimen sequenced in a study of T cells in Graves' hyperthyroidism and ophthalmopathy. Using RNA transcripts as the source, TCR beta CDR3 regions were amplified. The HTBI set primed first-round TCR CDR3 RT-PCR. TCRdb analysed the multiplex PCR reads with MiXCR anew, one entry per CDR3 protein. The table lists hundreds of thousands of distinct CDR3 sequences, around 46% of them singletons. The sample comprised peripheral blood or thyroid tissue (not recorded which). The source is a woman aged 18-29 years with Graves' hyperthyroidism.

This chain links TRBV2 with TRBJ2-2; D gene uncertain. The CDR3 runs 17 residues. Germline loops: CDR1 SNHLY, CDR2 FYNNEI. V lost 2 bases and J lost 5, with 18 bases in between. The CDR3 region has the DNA TGTGCCAGCAGTGAATATTCAGACTCCCCAGATACCGGGGAGCTGTTTTTT. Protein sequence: CASSEYSDSPDTGELFF.

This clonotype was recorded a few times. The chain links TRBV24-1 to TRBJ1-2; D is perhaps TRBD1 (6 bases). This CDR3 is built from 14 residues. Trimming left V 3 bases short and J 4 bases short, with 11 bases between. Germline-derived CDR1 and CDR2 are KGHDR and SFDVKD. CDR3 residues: CATSDPQGPYGYTF. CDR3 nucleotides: TGTGCCACCAGTGATCCACAGGGACCCTATGGCTACACCTTC.

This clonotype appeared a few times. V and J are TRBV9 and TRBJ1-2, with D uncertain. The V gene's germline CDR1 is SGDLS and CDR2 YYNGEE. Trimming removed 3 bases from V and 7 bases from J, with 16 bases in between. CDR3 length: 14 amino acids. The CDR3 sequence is CASSALRGMSGYTF. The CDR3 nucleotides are TGTGCCAGCAGCGCCCTAAGAGGGATGTCTGGCTACACCTTC.

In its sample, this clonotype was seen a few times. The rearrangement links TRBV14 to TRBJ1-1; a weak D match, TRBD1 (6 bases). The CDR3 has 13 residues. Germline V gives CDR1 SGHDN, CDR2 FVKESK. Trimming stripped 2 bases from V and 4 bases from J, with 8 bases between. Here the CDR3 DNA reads TGTGCCAGCAGCCAAATAGGGGGCACTGAAGCTTTCTTT. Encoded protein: CASSQIGGTEAFF.

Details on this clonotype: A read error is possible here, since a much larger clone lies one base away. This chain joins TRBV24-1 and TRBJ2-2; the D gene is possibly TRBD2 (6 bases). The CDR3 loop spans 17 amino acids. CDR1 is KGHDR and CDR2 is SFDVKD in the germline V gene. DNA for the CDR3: TGTGCCACCAGTGAACCGACAGCTACAACGAACACCGGGGGGCTGTTTTTT. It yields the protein CATSEPTATTNTGGLFF.

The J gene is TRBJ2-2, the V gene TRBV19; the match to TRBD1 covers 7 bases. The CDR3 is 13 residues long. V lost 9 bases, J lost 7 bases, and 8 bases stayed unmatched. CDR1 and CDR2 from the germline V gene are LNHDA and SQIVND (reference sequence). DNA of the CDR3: TGTGCCAGCAGACAGGGCGCCTACGGGGAGCTGTTTTTT. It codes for CASRQGAYGELFF.

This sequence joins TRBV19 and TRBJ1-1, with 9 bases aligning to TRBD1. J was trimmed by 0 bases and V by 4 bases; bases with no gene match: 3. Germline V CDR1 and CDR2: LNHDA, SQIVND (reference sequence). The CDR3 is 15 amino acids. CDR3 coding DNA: TGTGCCAGTAGTAGAGGACAGGGGATGAACACTGAAGCTTTCTTT. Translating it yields CASSRGQGMNTEAFF.

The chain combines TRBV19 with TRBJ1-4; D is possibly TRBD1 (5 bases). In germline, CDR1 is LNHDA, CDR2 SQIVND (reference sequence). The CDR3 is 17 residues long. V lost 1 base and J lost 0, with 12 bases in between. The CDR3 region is CASSIGDRAATNEKLFF. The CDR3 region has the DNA TGTGCCAGTAGTATAGGGGACCGGGCTGCAACTAATGAAAAACTGTTTTTT.

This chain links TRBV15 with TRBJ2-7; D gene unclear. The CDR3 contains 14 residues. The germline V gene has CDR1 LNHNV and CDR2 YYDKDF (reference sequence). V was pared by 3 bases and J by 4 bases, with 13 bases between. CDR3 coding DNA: TGTGCCACCAGCAGGGACCCGGACCATTACGAGCAGTACTTC. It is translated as CATSRDPDHYEQYF.

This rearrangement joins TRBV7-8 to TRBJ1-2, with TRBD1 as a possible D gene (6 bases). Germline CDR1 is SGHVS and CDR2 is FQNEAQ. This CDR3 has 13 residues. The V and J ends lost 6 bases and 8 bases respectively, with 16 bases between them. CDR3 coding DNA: TGTGCCAGCAGTGCCGGTACAGGGAACGGCTACACCTTC. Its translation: CASSAGTGNGYTF.

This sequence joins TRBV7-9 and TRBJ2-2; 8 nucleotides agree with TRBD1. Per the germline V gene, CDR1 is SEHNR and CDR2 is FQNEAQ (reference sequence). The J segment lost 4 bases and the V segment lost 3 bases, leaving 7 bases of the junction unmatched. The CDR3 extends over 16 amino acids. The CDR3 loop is CASSLVGTGLTGELFF. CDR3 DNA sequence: TGTGCCAGCAGCTTGGTAGGGACAGGTCTCACCGGGGAGCTGTTTTTT.

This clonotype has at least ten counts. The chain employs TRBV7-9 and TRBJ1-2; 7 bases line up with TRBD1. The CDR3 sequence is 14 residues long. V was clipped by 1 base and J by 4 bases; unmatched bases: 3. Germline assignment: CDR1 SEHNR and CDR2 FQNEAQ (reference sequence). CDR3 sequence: CASSLDGTAYGYTF. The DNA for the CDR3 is TGTGCCAGCAGCTTAGATGGGACAGCCTATGGCTACACCTTC.

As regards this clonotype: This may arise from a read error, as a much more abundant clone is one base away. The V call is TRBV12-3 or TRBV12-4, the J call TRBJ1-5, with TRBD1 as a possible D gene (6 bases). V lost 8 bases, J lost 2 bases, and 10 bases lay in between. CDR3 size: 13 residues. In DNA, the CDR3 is TGTGCCAGCGGGGGCAACGGCAATCAGCCCCAGCATTTT. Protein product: CASGGNGNQPQHF.

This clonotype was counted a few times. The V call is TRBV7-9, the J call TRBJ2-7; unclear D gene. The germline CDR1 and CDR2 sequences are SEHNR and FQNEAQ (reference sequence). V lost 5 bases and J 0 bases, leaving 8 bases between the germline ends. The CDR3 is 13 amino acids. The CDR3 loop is CASSPYTSYEQYF. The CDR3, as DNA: TGTGCCAGCAGCCCCTACACCTCCTACGAGCAGTACTTC.

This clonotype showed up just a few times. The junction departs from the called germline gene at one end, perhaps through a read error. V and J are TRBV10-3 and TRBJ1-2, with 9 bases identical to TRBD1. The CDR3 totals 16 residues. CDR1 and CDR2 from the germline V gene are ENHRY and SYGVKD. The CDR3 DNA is TGTGCCAGCAGTTCGTACAGGGGGCGCTTAGAAGGTGGCTACACCTTC. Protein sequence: CASSSYRGRLEGGYTF.